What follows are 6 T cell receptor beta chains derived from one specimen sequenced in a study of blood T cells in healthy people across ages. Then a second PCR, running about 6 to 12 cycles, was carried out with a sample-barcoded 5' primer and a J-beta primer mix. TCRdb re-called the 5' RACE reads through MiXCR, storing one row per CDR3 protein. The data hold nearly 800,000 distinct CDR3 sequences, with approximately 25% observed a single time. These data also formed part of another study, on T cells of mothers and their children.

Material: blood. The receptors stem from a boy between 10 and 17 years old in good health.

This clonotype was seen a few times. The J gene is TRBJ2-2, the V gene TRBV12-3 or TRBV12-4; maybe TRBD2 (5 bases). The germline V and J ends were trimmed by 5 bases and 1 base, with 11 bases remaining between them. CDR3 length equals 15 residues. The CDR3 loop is CASSRGPMNTGELFF. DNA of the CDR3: TGTGCCAGCAGTCGGGGTCCAATGAACACCGGGGAGCTGTTTTTT.

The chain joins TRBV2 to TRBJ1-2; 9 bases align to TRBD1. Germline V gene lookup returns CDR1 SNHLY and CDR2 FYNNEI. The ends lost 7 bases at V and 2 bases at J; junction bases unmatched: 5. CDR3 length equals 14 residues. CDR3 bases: TGTGCCAGCATGCTTGGACAGGGGAACTATGGCTACACCTTC. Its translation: CASMLGQGNYGYTF. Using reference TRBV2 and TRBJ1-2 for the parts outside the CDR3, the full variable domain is EPEVTQTPSHQVTQMGQEVILRCVPISNHLYFYWYRQILGQKVEFLVSFYNNEISEKSEIFDDQFSVERPDGSNFTLKIRSTKLEDSAMYFCASMLGQGNYGYTFGSGTRLTVV.

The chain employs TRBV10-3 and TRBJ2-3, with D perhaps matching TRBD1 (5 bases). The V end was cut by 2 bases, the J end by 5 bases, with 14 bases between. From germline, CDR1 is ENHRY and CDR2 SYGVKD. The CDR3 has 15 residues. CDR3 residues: CAISEPRQFLDTQYF. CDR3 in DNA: TGTGCCATCAGTGAGCCTCGACAGTTTTTAGATACGCAGTATTTT.

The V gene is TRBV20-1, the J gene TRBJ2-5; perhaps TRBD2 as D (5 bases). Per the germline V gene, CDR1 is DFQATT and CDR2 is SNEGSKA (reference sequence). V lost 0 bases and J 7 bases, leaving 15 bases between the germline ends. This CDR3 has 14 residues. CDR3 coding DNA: TGCAGTGCTAGAGATCTCGGGGTCCTGGGGACCCAGTACTTC. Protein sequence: CSARDLGVLGTQYF.

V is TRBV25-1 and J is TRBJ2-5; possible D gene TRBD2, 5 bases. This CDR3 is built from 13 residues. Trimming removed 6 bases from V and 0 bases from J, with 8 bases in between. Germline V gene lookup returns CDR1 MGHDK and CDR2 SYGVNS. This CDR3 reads CASRTGNQETQYF. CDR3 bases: TGTGCCAGCAGGACCGGGAACCAAGAGACCCAGTACTTC.

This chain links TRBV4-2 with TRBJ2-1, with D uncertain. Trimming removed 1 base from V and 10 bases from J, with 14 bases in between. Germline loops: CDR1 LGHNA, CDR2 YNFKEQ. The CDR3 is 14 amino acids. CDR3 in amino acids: CASSQVGPEEEQFF. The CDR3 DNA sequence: TGTGCCAGCAGCCAAGTTGGACCTGAGGAGGAGCAGTTCTTC.